This T cell receptor (beta chain) is drawn from a study of T cells in Graves' hyperthyroidism and ophthalmopathy. This clonotype was seen at least ten times. What it binds is unknown. First hyperthyroidism diagnosis is when the blood sample was obtained, before any ophthalmopathy symptoms. The CDR3 runs 12 residues. Trimming took off 2 bases at V and 5 bases at J, with 6 bases between the two ends. Broader study findings: In the blood, most expanded thyroid clonotypes above 0.001 appeared as well.

TCR beta CDR3 regions were amplified from RNA transcripts. Researchers ran a first-round RT-PCR on the TCR CDR3 using the HTBI primer set. MiXCR was run by TCRdb on the multiplex PCR reads, yielding one entry per CDR3 protein. In the table there are 550,000 to 850,000 distinct CDR3 sequences, about 17% of which are singletons. The chain is built from TRBV12-3 or TRBV12-4 and TRBJ1-2; D is unclear. The sample taken for sequencing was blood. This receptor was obtained from a woman aged 50 to 60 with Graves' hyperthyroidism that later progressed to Graves' ophthalmopathy. CDR3 in DNA: TGTGCCAGCAGTTTACACACTTATGGCTACACCTTC. Its protein product is CASSLHTYGYTF.